Sequencing of this T cell receptor beta chain was carried out in a study of T cells after yellow fever vaccination. V lost 4 bases, J lost 3 bases, and 5 bases stayed unmatched. Looked up from germline, CDR1 is SGHDT and CDR2 is YYEEEE. The length of the CDR3 is 15 residues. The study made its TCR cDNA through 5'RACE template switching. That step introduced a universal primer site along with UMIs. TCRdb called the 5' RACE reads again in MiXCR, with one record for every CDR3 protein. The data show about 170,000 distinct CDR3 sequences, approximately 11% seen once. This specimen consisted of CD8+ T cells sorted from PBMCs, obtained 15 days after the yellow fever booster vaccination. V usage is TRBV5-6 and J usage is TRBJ2-7, with 12 bases matching TRBD2. This TCR was recovered from a man younger than 30 who received the YFV17D yellow fever vaccine. DNA for the CDR3: TGTGCCAGCAGCATAGGACTAGCGGGGCTCTACGAGCAGTACTTC. Protein sequence: CASSIGLAGLYEQYF. Variable domain in full (rest from reference TRBV5-6 and TRBJ2-7): DAGVTQSPTHLIKTRGQQVTLRCSPKSGHDTVSWYQQALGQGPQFIFQYYEEEERQRGNFPDRFSGHQFPNYSSELNVNALLLGDSALYLCASSIGLAGLYEQYFGPGTRLTVT.